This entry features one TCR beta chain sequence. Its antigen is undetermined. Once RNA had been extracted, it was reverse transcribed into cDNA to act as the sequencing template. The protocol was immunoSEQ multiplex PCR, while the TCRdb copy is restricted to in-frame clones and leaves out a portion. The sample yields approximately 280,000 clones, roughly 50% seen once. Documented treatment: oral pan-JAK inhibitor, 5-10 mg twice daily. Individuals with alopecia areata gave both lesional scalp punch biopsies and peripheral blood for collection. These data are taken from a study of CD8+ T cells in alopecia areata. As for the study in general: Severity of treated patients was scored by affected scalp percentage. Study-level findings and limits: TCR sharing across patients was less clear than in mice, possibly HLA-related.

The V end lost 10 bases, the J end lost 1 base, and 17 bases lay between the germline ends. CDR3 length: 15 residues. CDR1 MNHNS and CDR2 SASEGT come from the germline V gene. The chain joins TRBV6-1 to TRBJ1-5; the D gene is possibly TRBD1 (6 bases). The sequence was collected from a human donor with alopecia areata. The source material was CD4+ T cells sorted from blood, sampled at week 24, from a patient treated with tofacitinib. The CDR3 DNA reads TGTGCCAAGACTTACAGGGAGAGGAGCAATCAGCCCCAGCATTTT. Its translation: CAKTYRERSNQPQHF.